Listed here are 7 T cell receptor beta chains from one sample, sequenced in a study of tissue T cells after allogeneic stem cell transplantation. Data came from immunoSEQ multiplex PCR; TCRdb stores just in-frame clones and leaves some out. The sample has some 48,000 clones, roughly 75% seen once. The sequencing input was sorted cells pooled from one or two spleens. These receptors all stem from a pool of C57BL/6 mice in good health.

Remarks on this clone: The gene names given are mouse names. From the germline J gene comes the end of the CDR3, since the read stops 1 residue before it. The V and J genes are TRBV26 and TRBJ1-1; D is undetermined. Germline loops: CDR1 KGHPV, CDR2 FQNQEV (reference sequence). The CDR3 loop spans 13 amino acids. V gave up 3 bases and J gave up 2 bases, with 7 bases separating them. CDR3: CASSLNLNTEVFF. CDR3 DNA, as far as it was read: TGTGCCAGCAGTCTAAACCTCAACACAGAAGTCTTC.

Worth noting for this clone: Here the gene names and germline are mouse. The CDR3 is cut off 1 residue early in the read; its end comes from the germline J gene. V usage is TRBV26 and J usage is TRBJ2-7; D perhaps matches TRBD2 (6 bases). Trimming took off 2 bases at V and 7 bases at J, with 9 bases between the two ends. CDR3 length: 12 amino acids. Germline CDR1 KGHPV, CDR2 FQNQEV (reference sequence). CDR3 DNA (partial): TGTGCCAGCAGTCTGGCGGGGGGAGAACAGTAC. Translating it yields CASSLAGGEQY. The whole CDR3 sequence is CASSLAGGEQYF. The full variable domain, rest sourced from reference TRBV26 and TRBJ2-7, is NSKVIQTPRYLVKGQGQKAKMRCIPEKGHPVVFWYQQNKNNEFKFLINFQNQEVLQQIDMTEKRFSAECPSNSPCSLEIQSSEAGDSALYLCASSLAGGEQYFGPGTRLTVL.

Notes on this clone: The germline and genes are mouse ones. The read terminates 1 residue ahead of where the CDR3 ends, so the germline J gene completes it. The identical CDR3 is also encoded by other nucleotide sequences in the sample. The chain recombines TRBV13-2 with TRBJ2-1; 8 positions match TRBD2. Germline V gene data show CDR1 as NNHNN and CDR2 as SYGAGS (reference sequence). Germline trimming cut 0 bases from V and 3 bases from J; bases unmatched to any gene: 2. The CDR3 consists of 15 residues. The CDR3 sequence is CASGDAGGPYAEQFF. CDR3 bases read: TGTGCCAGCGGTGATGCGGGGGGGCCCTATGCTGAGCAGTTC.

In its sample, this clone was seen once. Mouse gene names apply. The CDR3 is cut off 1 residue early in the read; its end comes from the germline J gene. The chain carries TRBV13-2 and TRBJ2-4, with 9 nucleotides matching TRBD1. Germline V gives CDR1 NNHNN, CDR2 SYGAGS (reference sequence). V trimming: 3 bases; J trimming: 1 base; junction bases outside the gene matches: 3. The CDR3 covers 15 residues. CDR3 in amino acids: CASGGDREGQNTLYF. The covered CDR3 bases are TGTGCCAGCGGTGGGGACAGGGAGGGTCAAAACACCTTGTAC.

A remark on this clone: The gene symbols are mouse symbols. Read coverage stops 1 residue before the CDR3 terminus; the germline J gene supplies the remainder. J is TRBJ1-1 and V is TRBV13-1, with 7 bases lining up with TRBD1. The CDR3 is 14 amino acids. Germline V gene lookup returns CDR1 NSHNY and CDR2 SYGAGN. The V and J ends lost 3 bases and 5 bases, in that order; junction bases with no gene match: 7. The CDR3 spells CASSGGQGGTEVFF. The covered CDR3 bases are TGTGCCAGCAGTGGAGGGCAGGGGGGGACAGAAGTCTTC.

This clone was recorded once. The listed genes are named as in mouse. The read finishes 1 residue shy of the CDR3 end, and the germline J gene is used to complete it. The V call is TRBV3, the J call TRBJ2-4; 12 nucleotides align to TRBD2. Trimming took 4 bases from V and 2 from J; bases not matched to a gene: 1. Per germline, CDR1 SNHLY and CDR2 FYNGKV (reference sequence). The CDR3 runs to 15 residues. The CDR3 spells CASSSTGGAQNTLYF. The part of the CDR3 DNA that was read is TGTGCCAGCAGCTCGACTGGGGGGGCTCAAAACACCTTGTAC.

As concerns this clone: Germline and genes: mouse. The sequence runs out 1 residue before the end of the CDR3; the remainder is reconstructed from the germline J gene. The same CDR3 is also encoded by other DNA sequences in this sample. The rearrangement joins TRBV12-1 to TRBJ2-7; D not certain. V dropped 0 bases and J dropped 7 bases, with 9 bases sitting between them. CDR1 and CDR2 from the germline V gene are SGHSN and HYEKVE. The CDR3 has 12 residues. The CDR3 loop reads CASSLGGREQYF. The part of the CDR3 DNA that was read is TGTGCCAGCTCTCTCGGAGGGAGGGAACAGTAC.